The rows below give T cell receptor beta chains drawn from one sample of a study of cytomegalovirus exposure and HLA in healthy donors. Data came from immunoSEQ multiplex PCR; TCRdb stores just in-frame clones and leaves some out. Here the sample spans under 200,000 clones, roughly 80% being singletons. The specimen sequenced was PBMCs. The receptors here all came from a boy aged 2 to 10 in good health and CMV-seronegative. CDR3s include the opening cysteine and the closing phenylalanine or tryptophan. Fields, in order: clone size, D gene, J gene, V gene, CDR3 DNA, CDR3 protein. The D gene is left open where the match is weak. For some rows the clone size is stated as once, few or many, or as a class when expanded; others skip it.

once	TRBD2	TRBJ2-5	TRBV5-1	TGCGCCAGCAGCTTGTCGGGAGGCCAAGAGACCCAGTACTTC	CASSLSGGQETQYF
.	.	TRBJ2-7	TRBV28	TGTGCCAGTAGATTGGGACACAATTACGAGCAGTACTTC	CASRLGHNYEQYF
.	.	TRBJ2-5	TRBV27	TGTGCCAGCAGCCGTAAGACTAGTCTACAGACCCAGTACTTC	CASSRKTSLQTQYF
.	TRBD1	TRBJ1-1	TRBV25-1	TGTGCCAGCAGTGGACGCCACAGGGGGTCGGGGACTGAAGCTTTCTTT	CASSGRHRGSGTEAFF
.	TRBD1	TRBJ2-1	TRBV5-1	TGCGCCAGCAGCCAGGGACAGAGCTCCTACAATGAGCAGTTCTTC	CASSQGQSSYNEQFF
.	TRBD2	TRBJ2-5	TRBV18	TGTGCCAGCTCACCATCCCTAGCGGGACGGCAAGAGACCCAGTACTTC	CASSPSLAGRQETQYF
.	TRBD1	TRBJ2-2	TRBV7-9	TGTGCCAGCAGCTGGGGACAGGGGGCAGCGGAGCTGTTTTTT	CASSWGQGAAELFF
once	.	TRBJ2-3	TRBV9	TGTGCCAGCAGCGAAGGGAGGAACACAGATACGCAGTATTTT	CASSEGRNTDTQYF
.	.	TRBJ1-5	TRBV6-6	TGTGCCAGCAGTGACAGTTACAATCAGCCCCAGCATTTT	CASSDSYNQPQHF
.	.	TRBJ2-2	TRBV10-3	TGTGCCATCAGTGGTCCTACCGTCACCGGGGAGCTGTTTTTT	CAISGPTVTGELFF
.	TRBD1	TRBJ2-7	TRBV5-1	TGCGCCAGCAGCTCCGGGACAGGAGATTACGAGCAGTACTTC	CASSSGTGDYEQYF
.	TRBD2	TRBJ2-1	TRBV6-1	TGTGCCAGCAGTGGGGATGGCTGGGCCTTAGGGGAGGGCTCCTACAATGAGCAGTTCTTC	CASSGDGWALGEGSYNEQFF
.	.	TRBJ1-1	TRBV5-6	TGTGCCAGCAGCTTCCTCGCGTGCGAAGCTTTCTTT	CASSFLACEAFF
.	.	TRBJ2-5	TRBV29-1	TGCAGCGTTCTATTACAGGGCCCGGGAGAGACCCAGTACTTC	CSVLLQGPGETQYF
once	.	TRBJ1-2	TRBV5-4	TGTGCCAGCAGCTTGGCGGGCCCAGGGCCTGGCTACACCTTC	CASSLAGPGPGYTF
.	TRBD1	TRBJ1-2	TRBV28	TGTGCCAGCAGTCCCGGGGACAGCGGCTTCTATGGCTACACCTTC	CASSPGDSGFYGYTF
.	TRBD1	TRBJ1-4	TRBV28	TGTGCCAGCGAACCCAGGGGGAATGAAAAACTGTTTTTT	CASEPRGNEKLFF
.	.	TRBJ2-1	TRBV9	TGTGCCAGCAGCTCCCAACGGGAGCAGTTCTTC	CASSSQREQFF
.	.	TRBJ2-7	TRBV19	TGTGCCAGTAGTATAGAAGGAGACTACTACGAGCAGTACTTC	CASSIEGDYYEQYF
.	.	TRBJ1-1	TRBV5-1	TGCGCCAGCAGATCCCGGGGGGCGGGATCGGACACTGAAGCTTTCTTT	CASRSRGAGSDTEAFF
.	TRBD2	TRBJ2-7	TRBV6-5	TGTGCCAGCACGGACGGGAGGGCCTACGAGCAGTACTTC	CASTDGRAYEQYF
.	TRBD1	TRBJ2-5	TRBV5-1	TGCGCCAGCAGCTCGACAGGGGGCCGACAAGAGACCCAGTACTTC	CASSSTGGRQETQYF
.	TRBD1	TRBJ1-1	TRBV29-1	TGCAGCGCCACCACAGGGGGAGACACTGAAGCTTTCTTT	CSATTGGDTEAFF
.	.	TRBJ2-7	TRBV6-5	TGTGCCAGCAGTCAACCACAGGAGGGGACCTACGAGCAGTACTTC	CASSQPQEGTYEQYF
.	.	TRBJ1-1	TRBV27	TGTGCCAGCAGTCCGTACTCCAGCGTTAACACTGAAGCTTTCTTT	CASSPYSSVNTEAFF
.	TRBD1	TRBJ1-3	TRBV4-1	TGCGCCAGCAGCCAAGATCGGACAGGGACTGGAAACACCATATATTTT	CASSQDRTGTGNTIYF
.	TRBD2	TRBJ2-4	TRBV10-3	TGTGCCATCAGTGAGTCGACTAGCGGGAGGGCCAAAAACATTCAGTACTTC	CAISESTSGRAKNIQYF